This T cell receptor beta chain was captured in a study of T cell changes during pregnancy in multiple sclerosis. There are 15 residues in the CDR3. CDR1 and CDR2 from the germline V gene are MRHNA and SNTAGT. Between the trimmed V and J ends, which lost 0 bases and 4 bases, there was a span of 11 bases. Some clones are missing from TCRdb's copy, which holds only in-frame ones; the method was immunoSEQ multiplex PCR. The sample shows some 9,100 clones, more than 75% of them seen only once. Source: CD8+ T cells from peripheral blood mononuclear cells, taken in the first trimester of pregnancy. The rearrangement links TRBV6-4 to TRBJ2-3; possible D gene TRBD2, 5 bases. The TCR sequence derives from a female donor in good health, enrolled as a control in a pregnancy study. The CDR3 region has the DNA TGTGCCAGCAGTGACTCCGGGGTTGGTTCAGATACGCAGTATTTT. As protein: CASSDSGVGSDTQYF.